In this sample, the clone carrying this TCR beta chain turned up a few times. Its specificity is not known. This record comes from a study of beta chain features in type 1 diabetes. Since all of the isolated RNA was reverse transcribed, expressed TCRB transcripts were what got sequenced. Naive, central memory and regulatory T cell samples averaged roughly 3.7 million immunoSEQ reads each. TCRdb keeps only in-frame clones here, not all; method: immunoSEQ multiplex PCR. The sample carries about 140,000 clones, 6.9% recorded once. A heparinised blood draw that averaged roughly 110 mL was obtained once from each donor. Markers CD45RO/CCR7/CD25/CD127/CD95/CD27 served to sort CD4+ naive, central memory, regulatory and stem cell-like memory cells. Study-level results: Whether TCRB rearrangement is influenced by HLA type was left unresolved in this analysis.

The receptor comes from a woman in her twenties or thirties in good health. Sequencing was performed on central memory CD4+ T cells from blood.

CDR3 in amino acids: CATQGLAVSSSYEQYF. For the CDR3, the DNA is TGTGCCACCCAGGGACTAGCAGTTTCGAGCTCCTACGAGCAGTACTTC. The chain recombines TRBV10-3 with TRBJ2-7; 9 bases agree with TRBD2. Per the germline V gene, CDR1 is ENHRY and CDR2 is SYGVKD. The junction had 13 bases not matched to a gene; V was cut back by 10 bases and J by 0 bases. The CDR3 contains 16 residues.